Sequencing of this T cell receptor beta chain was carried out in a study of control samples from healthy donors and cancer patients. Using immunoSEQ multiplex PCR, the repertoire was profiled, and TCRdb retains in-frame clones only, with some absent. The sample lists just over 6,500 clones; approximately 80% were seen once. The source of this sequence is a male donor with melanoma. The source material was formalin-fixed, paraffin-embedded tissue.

The DNA of the CDR3 is TGTGCCAGCAGTTTCGCGGAGGGGACTGAAGCTTTCTTT. It translates to CASSFAEGTEAFF. The chain joins TRBV12-3 or TRBV12-4 to TRBJ1-1; D may be TRBD1 (5 bases). The CDR3 sequence is 13 residues long. The V end was cut by 3 bases, the J end by 5 bases, with 10 bases between.